This T cell receptor (beta chain) was obtained from a study of CD8 T cells in ankylosing spondylitis. This clonotype was recorded many times. MiXCR was run by TCRdb on the 5' RACE reads, yielding one entry per CDR3 protein. This sample has 100,000 to 150,000 distinct CDR3 sequences, with around 8.5% found just once. The germline gives CDR1 MNHNS, CDR2 SASEGT. With 7 bases clipped from V and 7 bases from J, the junction kept 14 bases outside the gene matches. The CDR3 has 16 residues. The sequencing sample was made of blood, either unsorted or a sorted T cell fraction (not recorded which). The V call is TRBV6-1, the J call TRBJ2-1; 9 positions agree with TRBD1. This sequence originates from a male donor with ankylosing spondylitis or in good health (not recorded which). The CDR3 loop reads CASKKFSGTGRNEQFF. DNA of the CDR3: TGTGCCAGCAAAAAATTCTCCGGGACAGGGAGGAATGAGCAGTTCTTC.